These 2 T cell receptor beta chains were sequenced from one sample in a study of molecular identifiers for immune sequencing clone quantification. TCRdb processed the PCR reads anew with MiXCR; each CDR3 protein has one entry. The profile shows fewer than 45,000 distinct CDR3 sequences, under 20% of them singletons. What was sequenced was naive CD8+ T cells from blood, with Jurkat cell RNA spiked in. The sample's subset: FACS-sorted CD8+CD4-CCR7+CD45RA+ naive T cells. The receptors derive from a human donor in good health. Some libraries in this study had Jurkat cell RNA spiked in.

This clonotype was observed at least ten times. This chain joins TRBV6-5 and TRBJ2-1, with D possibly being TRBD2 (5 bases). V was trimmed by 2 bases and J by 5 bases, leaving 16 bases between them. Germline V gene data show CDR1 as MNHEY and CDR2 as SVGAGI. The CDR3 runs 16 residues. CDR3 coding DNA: TGTGCCAGCAGTTACGGGTCTAGCAGTCCCGACAATGAGCAGTTCTTC. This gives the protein CASSYGSSSPDNEQFF.

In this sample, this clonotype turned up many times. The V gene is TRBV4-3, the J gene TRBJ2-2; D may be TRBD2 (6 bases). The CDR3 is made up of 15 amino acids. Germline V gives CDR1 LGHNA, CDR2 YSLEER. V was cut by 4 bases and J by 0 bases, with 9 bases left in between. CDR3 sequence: CASSLGLSNTGELFF. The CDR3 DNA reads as TGCGCCAGCAGCCTGGGACTGTCGAACACCGGGGAGCTGTTTTTT.